These 19 T cell receptor beta chains share one sample of origin, sequenced in a study of T cell responses to AZD1222 COVID-19 vaccine listed by TCRdb under 2021. The label giving this sample's time point can be read as: about 28 days (+/-7) after the second vaccine dose. Libraries were constructed by the immunoSEQ multiplex PCR assay. The immuneACCESS repertoire file appears here via TCRdb, limited to in-frame rearrangements. These files lack a portion of the clones; in checked studies, under half of the deficit traces to unresolved V genes, and the cause of the others is not known. This sample gives about 110,000 clones in total; about 95% of them show up just once. About 3% of the sample rests with the top ten. The sample was peripheral blood, taken 28 days after the second AZD1222 dose. The receptors shown here come from an adult who received the AZD1222 COVID-19 vaccine.

The rearrangement links TRBV5-4 to TRBJ1-1; no clear D. Germline CDR1 SGHNT, CDR2 YYREEE (reference sequence). V was cut by 2 bases and J by 7 bases, with 12 bases left in between. The CDR3 runs 13 residues. CDR3 DNA: TGTGCCAGCAGCTTACTCACCAGTAGTGAAGCTTTCTTT. Protein: CASSLLTSSEAFF.

The chain combines TRBV30 with TRBJ2-2; D remains unclear. V was cut by 4 bases and J by 4 bases, with 4 bases left in between. The germline V gene encodes CDR1 GTSNPN and CDR2 SVGIG (reference sequence). The CDR3 is made up of 11 amino acids. The CDR3 protein is CAWKGTGELFF. CDR3 sequence (DNA): TGTGCCTGGAAGGGCACCGGGGAGCTGTTTTTT.

This chain connects TRBV2 to TRBJ2-5; 8 bases are shared with TRBD2. Germline values: CDR1 SNHLY, CDR2 FYNNEI. This CDR3 contains 14 residues. V lost 6 bases, J lost 4 bases, and 7 bases stayed unmatched. CDR3 sequence reads: CASSILAEGETQYF. The CDR3 region has the DNA TGTGCCAGCAGCATACTAGCGGAGGGAGAGACCCAGTACTTC.

The J gene is TRBJ2-6, the V gene TRBV2; 7 bases map to TRBD1. V lost 2 bases and J lost 4; bases outside the gene matches: 8. CDR1 and CDR2 from the germline V gene are SNHLY and FYNNEI. The CDR3 length is 17 residues. CDR3 bases: TGTGCCAGCAGTGAAACAAACACAGGGGTAGGGGCCAACGTCCTGACTTTC. Its protein product is CASSETNTGVGANVLTF.

As to this clone: Other DNA sequences from this sample encode an identical CDR3 as well. The chain employs TRBV19 and TRBJ2-5; D is unclear. V lost 3 bases to trimming and J lost 4 bases, with 6 bases between them. The CDR3 spans 12 residues. Germline V CDR1 and CDR2: LNHDA, SQIVND (reference sequence). The CDR3 here is CASSIKGETQYF. DNA of the CDR3: TGTGCCAGTAGTATTAAGGGAGAGACCCAGTACTTC.

V is TRBV20-1 and J is TRBJ1-1; D is uncertain. V lost 4 bases, J lost 8 bases, and 8 bases lay in between. This CDR3 is built from 10 residues. Germline assignment: CDR1 DFQATT and CDR2 SNEGSKA (reference sequence). The CDR3 protein is CSATRGEAFF. DNA for the CDR3: TGCAGTGCTACGAGAGGGGAAGCTTTCTTT.

The chain couples TRBV5-1 to TRBJ1-2; no firm D call. With 0 bases removed from V and 4 bases from J, the gap between germline ends came to 13 bases. Germline V gives CDR1 SGHRS, CDR2 YFSETQ. There are 15 residues in the CDR3. Written as DNA, the CDR3 is TGCGCCAGCAGCTTGGCCGGGTCGGACGTCTATGGCTACACCTTC. This sequence encodes CASSLAGSDVYGYTF.

The rearrangement links TRBV6-2 or TRBV6-3 to TRBJ1-1; D not certain. The V and J ends lost 6 bases and 0 bases respectively, with 11 bases between them. Per the germline V gene, CDR1 is MNHEY and CDR2 is SVGEGT. The CDR3 spans 14 residues. The DNA for the CDR3 is TGTGCCAGCAGCCCCTGGGTCATGAACACTGAAGCTTTCTTT. This translates into CASSPWVMNTEAFF.

J is TRBJ1-2 and V is TRBV27; 9 bases agree with TRBD1. The CDR3 runs to 13 residues. Losses at the gene ends were 4 bases for V and 6 bases for J; bases not matched to a gene: 3. Looked up from germline, CDR1 is MNHEY and CDR2 is SMNVEV (reference sequence). For the CDR3, the DNA is TGTGCCAGCAGTTGGGACAGGGCCGATGGCTACACCTTC. As protein: CASSWDRADGYTF.

The chain employs TRBV11-2 and TRBJ1-1, with a weak D call TRBD1 (5 bases). The CDR3 spans 13 residues. V lost 1 base, J lost 5 bases, and 8 bases lay in between. CDR1 is SGHAT and CDR2 is FQNNGV in the germline V gene. The CDR3 is CASSLGDQTEAFF. DNA for the CDR3: TGTGCCAGCAGCTTAGGGGACCAAACTGAAGCTTTCTTT.

J is TRBJ1-3 and V is TRBV5-6, with TRBD1 identical over 7 bases. The CDR3 is made up of 15 amino acids. Per germline, CDR1 SGHDT and CDR2 YYEEEE. Germline trimming cut 4 bases from V and 0 bases from J; bases unmatched to any gene: 4. Here the CDR3 reads CASSQGQYSGNTIYF. CDR3 bases: TGTGCCAGCAGCCAGGGACAGTACTCTGGAAACACCATATATTTT.

CDR3 protein: CATSRVPKRGANEKLFF. Here the CDR3 DNA reads TGTGCCACCAGCAGAGTTCCTAAACGGGGAGCTAATGAAAAACTGTTTTTT. The chain uses TRBV15 and TRBJ1-4, with unresolved D. The CDR3 consists of 17 residues. The germline gives CDR1 LNHNV, CDR2 YYDKDF (reference sequence). With 1 base removed from V and 3 bases from J, the gap between germline ends came to 15 bases. Combining the CDR3 with reference TRBV15 and TRBJ1-4 gives the whole variable domain DAMVIQNPRYQVTQFGKPVTLSCSQTLNHNVMYWYQQKSSQAPKLLFHYYDKDFNNEADTPDNFQSRRPNTSFCFLDIRSPGLGDTAMYLCATSRVPKRGANEKLFFGSGTQLSVL.

The chain links TRBV18 to TRBJ2-2; D is uncertain. This CDR3 is 14 amino acids long. CDR1 and CDR2 (germline): KGHSH, LQKENI. The germline V and J ends were trimmed by 0 bases and 1 base, with 3 bases remaining between them. CDR3 sequence (DNA): TGTGCCAGCTCACCACCCGGGAACACCGGGGAGCTGTTTTTT. Its protein product is CASSPPGNTGELFF. The entire variable domain, with the rest obtained from reference TRBV18 and TRBJ2-2, is as follows: NAGVMQNPRHLVRRRGQEARLRCSPMKGHSHVYWYRQLPEEGLKFMVYLQKENIIDESGMPKERFSAEFPKEGPSILRIQQVVRGDSAAYFCASSPPGNTGELFFGEGSRLTVL.

The chain joins TRBV2 to TRBJ1-1, with D possibly TRBD1 on 5 matching bases. Germline assignment: CDR1 SNHLY and CDR2 FYNNEI. CDR3 length: 12 amino acids. Between the trimmed V and J ends, which lost 6 bases and 7 bases, there was a span of 12 bases. The DNA for the CDR3 is TGTGCCAGCAGGGGGCAGGGAGGTGAAGCTTTCTTT. Protein: CASRGQGGEAFF.

CDR3 loop: CASSGILAGVQETQYF. CDR3 DNA sequence: TGTGCCAGTAGTGGAATACTAGCGGGGGTCCAAGAGACCCAGTACTTC. The chain combines TRBV19 with TRBJ2-5; 11 positions match TRBD2. The V gene's germline CDR1 is LNHDA and CDR2 SQIVND (reference sequence). Losses at the gene ends were 5 bases for V and 1 base for J; bases not matched to a gene: 6. The CDR3 contains 16 residues.

The CDR3 sequence: CASTSAEAGANVLTF. CDR3 in DNA: TGTGCCAGCACTTCGGCGGAGGCTGGGGCCAACGTCCTGACTTTC. This chain links TRBV28 with TRBJ2-6, with TRBD2 as a possible D gene (5 bases). Germline V lookup: CDR1 MDHEN, CDR2 SYDVKM. CDR3 length: 15 residues. V was trimmed by 7 bases and J by 2 bases, leaving 12 bases between them.

The chain recombines TRBV6-5 with TRBJ2-1, with 8 positions matching TRBD2. Germline assignment: CDR1 MNHEY and CDR2 SVGAGI. The CDR3 covers 15 residues. Germline trimming cut 2 bases from V and 5 bases from J; bases unmatched to any gene: 5. The CDR3 nucleotides read TGTGCCAGCAGTTACGGACTAGCCTCAGACAATGAGCAGTTCTTC. This translates into CASSYGLASDNEQFF.

V gene TRBV5-1 combines with J gene TRBJ2-4; D is undetermined. The CDR3 has 15 amino acids. Looked up from germline, CDR1 is SGHRS and CDR2 is YFSETQ. Trimming removed 0 bases at V and 8 bases at J, with 15 bases between. The CDR3 region is CASSLVPALVDIQYF. The CDR3 nucleotides are TGCGCCAGCAGCTTGGTTCCTGCATTGGTGGACATTCAGTACTTC.

This chain connects TRBV7-6 to TRBJ2-3, with D possibly being TRBD1 (5 bases). Trimming took 0 bases from V and 6 from J, leaving 13 bases between them. Germline V gene sequence: CDR1 SGHVS, CDR2 FNYEAQ. The CDR3 loop spans 15 amino acids. CDR3 amino acids: CASSLAPKGPDTQYF. The CDR3 nucleotides read TGTGCCAGCAGCTTAGCCCCGAAGGGGCCCGATACGCAGTATTTT.